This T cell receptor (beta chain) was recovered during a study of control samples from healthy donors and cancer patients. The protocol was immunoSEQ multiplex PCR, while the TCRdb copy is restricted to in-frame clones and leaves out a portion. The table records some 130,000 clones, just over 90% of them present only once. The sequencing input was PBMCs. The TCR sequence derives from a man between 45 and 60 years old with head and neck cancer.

The CDR3 region has the DNA TGTGCCAGCTCACAGACAGGGTTGGCTTTCTTT. Encoded protein: CASSQTGLAFF. The rearrangement links TRBV18 to TRBJ1-1, with 7 positions matching TRBD1. Germline V lookup: CDR1 KGHSH, CDR2 LQKENI. The V gene end was trimmed by 4 bases and the J gene end by 11 bases; junction bases not matched to a gene: 4. This CDR3 region has 11 residues.